Below, 20 T cell receptor beta chains from the same sample are listed, as sequenced in a study of post-analysis software for immune sequencing data. Libraries were made from TCR beta cDNA, and they carried unique molecular identifiers. TCRdb redid the calling of the PCR reads with MiXCR, one entry per CDR3 protein. The sample lists about 210,000 distinct CDR3 sequences, over 25% occurring once. These receptors have no identified antigens. Notes on the study in general: Controls had lower frequencies than patients of roughly five TRBV segments, which included TRBV5-6, TRBV5-1 and TRBV20-1.

Sequenced: blood. Receptor source: a girl under 18 with multiple sclerosis.

For this clonotype: A much larger clone sits a single nucleotide away, making a read error possible. The V gene is TRBV5-6, the J gene TRBJ2-1; D possibly corresponds to TRBD1 (5 bases). The end of the DNA is better explained by TRBJ2-7, so the J call may be wrong. CDR1 is SGHDT, CDR2 YYEEEE, per germline. The CDR3 runs to 16 residues. The CDR3 reads CASSLVQERYYNEQYF. The CDR3 DNA reads as TGTGCCAGCAGCTTGGTACAGGAAAGGTACTACAATGAGCAGTACTTC.

The genes are TRBV6-2 or TRBV6-3 and TRBJ2-3; TRBD2 matches at 11 bases. The V gene end was trimmed by 6 bases and the J gene end by 0 bases; junction bases not matched to a gene: 17. The CDR3 spans 20 residues. CDR1 is MNHEY and CDR2 is SVGEGT in the germline V gene. DNA of the CDR3: TGTGCCAGCAGCCACGGGTGGCTAGCGGGAGGATGGGCTAGCACAGATACGCAGTATTTT. Amino acids: CASSHGWLAGGWASTDTQYF.

This clonotype was seen many times. V usage is TRBV12-3 or TRBV12-4 and J usage is TRBJ1-1; no definite D call. There are 14 residues in the CDR3. The V and J ends lost 9 bases and 0 bases respectively, with 14 bases between them. The chain's CDR3 is CARRLRTVNTEAFF. CDR3 nucleotides: TGTGCCAGGAGACTCAGGACGGTGAACACTGAAGCTTTCTTT.

This clonotype appeared a few times. The J gene is TRBJ1-1, the V gene TRBV20-1; D gene ambiguous. Trimming left V 2 bases short and J 0 bases short, with 4 bases between. Germline CDR1 is DFQATT and CDR2 is SNEGSKA (reference sequence). The CDR3 contains 12 residues. The CDR3 nucleotides read TGCAGTGCTAGACAGGTGAACACTGAAGCTTTCTTT. This gives the protein CSARQVNTEAFF.

The gene calls are TRBV5-5 and TRBJ1-1, with D possibly being TRBD1 (6 bases). Trimming removed 5 bases from V and 3 bases from J, with 11 bases in between. The germline CDR1 and CDR2 sequences are SGHKS and YYEKEE (reference sequence). The length of the CDR3 is 13 residues. CDR3 amino acids: CASSYTGYTEAFF. DNA for the CDR3: TGTGCCAGCAGTTATACAGGGTACACTGAAGCTTTCTTT.

The genes are TRBV29-1 and TRBJ1-4; D remains ambiguous. Germline CDR1 reads SQVTM; CDR2 reads ANQGSEA. The CDR3 loop spans 13 amino acids. Trimming took 4 bases from V and 5 from J, leaving 11 bases between them. The CDR3 region has the DNA TGCAGCGTTGCACCGACACCAAATGAAAAACTGTTTTTT. Its translation is CSVAPTPNEKLFF.

V and J are TRBV5-1 and TRBJ2-5; the match to TRBD1 covers 9 bases. Germline V gene data show CDR1 as SGHRS and CDR2 as YFSETQ. Germline trimming cut 5 bases from V and 5 bases from J; bases unmatched to any gene: 10. The CDR3 runs to 15 residues. CDR3 in amino acids: CASSPGQGPRETQYF. The CDR3 DNA reads as TGCGCCAGCAGTCCGGGACAGGGCCCTCGGGAGACCCAGTACTTC. The full variable domain, rest sourced from reference TRBV5-1 and TRBJ2-5, is KAGVTQTPRYLIKTRGQQVTLSCSPISGHRSVSWYQQTPGQGLQFLFEYFSETQRNKGNFPGRFSGRQFSNSRSEMNVSTLELGDSALYLCASSPGQGPRETQYFGPGTRLLVL.

This clonotype was found a few times. V is TRBV5-1 and J is TRBJ2-3; 9 bases map to TRBD1. In germline, CDR1 is SGHRS, CDR2 YFSETQ. The trim removed 1 base at V and 3 bases at J, leaving 9 bases unmatched. The CDR3 is 17 amino acids. The CDR3, as DNA: TGCGCCAGCAGCTTGTATTTGTCGGGACAGGGTACAGATACGCAGTATTTT. It codes for CASSLYLSGQGTDTQYF.

V is TRBV7-8 and J is TRBJ2-1; 13 nucleotides match TRBD2. V lost 1 base to trimming and J lost 3 bases; unmatched junction nucleotides: 18. The CDR3 contains 22 residues. CDR1 and CDR2 from the germline V gene are SGHVS and FQNEAQ. CDR3 in amino acids: CASSLVGVDWTSGSRGYNEQFF. DNA for the CDR3: TGTGCCAGCAGCTTAGTGGGAGTCGATTGGACTAGCGGGAGTCGCGGCTACAATGAGCAGTTCTTC.

The gene calls are TRBV7-2 and TRBJ2-5, with TRBD2 matching 12 bases. J lost 2 bases, V lost 5 bases, and 3 bases had no gene match. The CDR3 runs 15 residues. CDR1 SGHTA and CDR2 FQGNSA come from the germline V gene. CDR3 in DNA: TGTGCCAGCAGCGAGACTAGCGGGGGACAAGAGACCCAGTACTTC. The encoded protein is CASSETSGGQETQYF.

This sequence joins TRBV28 and TRBJ1-4; tentative D call: TRBD1 (6 bases). This CDR3 comprises 15 residues. V was cut by 5 bases and J by 8 bases, with 18 bases left in between. Germline lookup yields CDR1 MDHEN and CDR2 SYDVKM. The CDR3 nucleotides read TGTGCCAGCAGTCCGGCCAGGGGCTTACGGGAAAAACTGTTTTTT. It translates to CASSPARGLREKLFF. Filled out from reference TRBV28 and TRBJ1-4, the complete variable domain reads DVKVTQSSRYLVKRTGEKVFLECVQDMDHENMFWYRQDPGLGLRLIYFSYDVKMKEKGDIPEGYSVSREKKERFSLILESASTNQTSMYLCASSPARGLREKLFFGSGTQLSVL.

This clonotype was seen more than once but under ten times. The chain has TRBV6-1 and TRBJ2-4; TRBD2 matches 10 bases. V lost 2 bases and J lost 8; bases outside the gene matches: 12. The CDR3 has 17 residues. The germline V gene has CDR1 MNHNS and CDR2 SASEGT. In DNA form, the CDR3 reads TGTGCCAGCAGTGAATTCGCCCCGGGACTAGCGCGGGACATTCAGTACTTC. Protein sequence: CASSEFAPGLARDIQYF.

This clonotype has a count of ten or more. This chain links TRBV5-6 with TRBJ1-2; D is ambiguous. CDR1 is SGHDT, CDR2 YYEEEE, per germline. This CDR3 spans 17 amino acids. The germline V and J ends were trimmed by 1 base and 8 bases, with 24 bases remaining between them. CDR3 residues: CASSLFWRGGSGEGYTF. In nucleotides, the CDR3 is TGTGCCAGCAGCTTGTTTTGGCGTGGCGGCTCAGGTGAAGGCTACACCTTC.

This clonotype was seen only a few times. The chain couples TRBV5-1 to TRBJ1-1, with TRBD1 matching 8 bases. The length of the CDR3 is 15 residues. The V segment lost 4 bases and the J segment 3 bases; nucleotides outside the gene matches: 8. The V gene's germline CDR1 is SGHRS and CDR2 YFSETQ. The CDR3: CASSLGTGGHTEAFF. The CDR3 nucleotides are TGCGCCAGCAGCCTGGGGACAGGAGGGCACACTGAAGCTTTCTTT.

This clonotype was seen repeatedly, ten times or more. The chain employs TRBV4-1 and TRBJ2-1; D may be TRBD1 (6 bases). CDR3 length: 15 amino acids. Germline V CDR1 and CDR2: MGHRA, YSYEKL. V lost 4 bases to trimming and J lost 4 bases, with 14 bases between them. CDR3 coding DNA: TGCGCCAGCAGCCTCCGGACAGATGAGTACAATGAGCAGTTCTTC. Its translation: CASSLRTDEYNEQFF.

This clonotype was observed a few times. This sequence joins TRBV29-1 and TRBJ1-3; D not certain. The CDR3 runs 14 residues. V was trimmed by 5 bases and J by 0 bases, leaving 11 bases between them. The germline CDR1 and CDR2 sequences are SQVTM and ANQGSEA. CDR3: CSVCEAYSGNTIYF. As DNA, the CDR3 is TGCAGCGTTTGCGAGGCCTACTCTGGAAACACCATATATTTT.

The rearrangement uses TRBV12-3 or TRBV12-4 and TRBJ1-1; D unresolved. The CDR3 extends over 11 amino acids. Trimming removed 8 bases at V and 9 bases at J, with 13 bases between. CDR3 bases: TGTGCCAGCTCCTACAGAAGTAAAGCTTTCTTT. Protein product: CASSYRSKAFF.

This clonotype was seen ten or more times. The chain recombines TRBV5-1 with TRBJ2-5, with 12 bases lining up with TRBD2. The CDR3 is 15 amino acids. Per germline, CDR1 SGHRS and CDR2 YFSETQ. Trimming at V came to 0 bases and at J to 4 bases, leaving 1 base not matched to a gene. CDR3 residues: CASSLALAGGETQYF. The DNA for the CDR3 is TGCGCCAGCAGCTTGGCACTAGCGGGAGGAGAGACCCAGTACTTC.

This clonotype was seen at least ten times. The V call is TRBV28, the J call TRBJ2-7, with 10 nucleotides matching TRBD2. CDR1 is MDHEN, CDR2 SYDVKM, per germline. J was trimmed by 5 bases and V by 1 base; bases with no gene match: 5. This CDR3 comprises 15 residues. The CDR3 loop is CASSLLGLAGDEQYF. CDR3 nucleotides: TGTGCCAGCAGTTTATTGGGCCTAGCGGGAGACGAGCAGTACTTC.

In its sample, this clonotype was seen many times. This chain uses TRBV7-9 with TRBJ2-5; 10 positions agree with TRBD1. The CDR3 sequence is 17 residues long. Germline lookup yields CDR1 SEHNR and CDR2 FQNEAQ (reference sequence). Germline trimming cut 5 bases from V and 0 bases from J; bases unmatched to any gene: 9. The CDR3, as DNA: TGTGCCAGCAGCAGAGGGACAGGGGTCTTGAACCAAGAGACCCAGTACTTC. It is translated as CASSRGTGVLNQETQYF.